Listed below are T cell receptor beta chains from one sample, sequenced in a study of T cell changes during pregnancy in multiple sclerosis. The assay was immunoSEQ multiplex PCR, and TCRdb's table has in-frame clones only and misses some. The sample includes fewer than 65,000 clones, 90% to 95% of them seen just once. The input for sequencing was peripheral blood, taken after pregnancy. These receptors originate from a female donor in good health, enrolled as a control in a pregnancy study. Each CDR3 is given with its conserved first and last residue. The D gene is left open where the match is weak. Clone size, where shown, is once, few, many, or a class for clones that have expanded.

TRBD2	-	TRBJ2-2	TRBV7-2	TGTGCCAGCAGCTTGACTAGCGACACCGGGGAGCTGTTTTTT	CASSLTSDTGELFF
-	once	TRBJ2-5	TRBV6-1	TGTGCCAGCAGTGACAGCCAAGAGACCCAGTACTTC	CASSDSQETQYF
-	-	TRBJ1-5	TRBV7-9	TGTGCCAGCAGCTTAGCCCCGGGGGGGGATCAGCCCCAGCATTTT	CASSLAPGGDQPQHF
-	-	TRBJ1-1	TRBV10-3	TGTGCCATCAGCGCCCGAACAGGCTTGAACGCTGAAGCTTTCTTT	CAISARTGLNAEAFF
-	-	TRBJ2-3	TRBV7-3	TGTGCCAGCAGCTTAGTAGGGGCCAGCACAGATACGCAGTATTTT	CASSLVGASTDTQYF
-	-	TRBJ1-1	TRBV10-3	TGTGCCATCAGTGCGGGAGATTTTCCTGAAGCTTTCTTT	CAISAGDFPEAFF
-	once	TRBJ1-1	TRBV10-3	TGTGCCGCGGGTAGGGGGGGTGCTAACACTGAAGCTTTCTTT	CAAGRGGANTEAFF
TRBD2	-	TRBJ2-3	TRBV7-2	TGTGCCAGCAGCTTATTGGCGGGGGGTTACACAGATACGCAGTATTTT	CASSLLAGGYTDTQYF
TRBD1	-	TRBJ1-4	TRBV6-5	TGTGCCAGCAGTCGGACAGGGCCGACCGAAAAACTGTTTTTT	CASSRTGPTEKLFF
TRBD1	-	TRBJ1-2	TRBV30	TGTGCCTGGAGTGCCGGGACAGGGAATGGCTACACCTTC	CAWSAGTGNGYTF
TRBD1	-	TRBJ1-3	TRBV5-1	TGCGCCAGCAGCCAAGGACAGGGGGCAGGAGGAAACACCATATATTTT	CASSQGQGAGGNTIYF
-	-	TRBJ1-1	TRBV9	TGTGCCAGCAGCGTAGCAGTGGACACTGAAGCTTTCTTT	CASSVAVDTEAFF
-	-	TRBJ1-5	TRBV19	TGTGCCAGCCACAAAAGCCCTACAGGGTACCAGCCCCAGCATTTT	CASHKSPTGYQPQHF
-	few	TRBJ1-5	TRBV4-1	TGCGCCAGCAGCCCGGCAATCGGGGATTTTTTGGTCGAAGGCAATCAGCCCCAGCATTTT	CASSPAIGDFLVEGNQPQHF
-	-	TRBJ2-5	TRBV30	TGTGCCTGGACCGCTACAGGACCGGAGACCCAGTACTTC	CAWTATGPETQYF
-	-	TRBJ2-7	TRBV5-6	TGTGCCAGCAGCCCGGGACAGGGATTAGCGGGGCAGAGGCAGTACTTC	CASSPGQGLAGQRQYF
-	-	TRBJ2-3	TRBV6-5	TGTGCCAGCAACGGGGGTTTCACAGATACGCAGTATTTT	CASNGGFTDTQYF
-	few	TRBJ1-1	TRBV6-5	TGTGCCAGCAGGAGACAGGTGAACACTGAAGCTTTCTTT	CASRRQVNTEAFF
-	-	TRBJ2-7	TRBV7-2	TGTGCCAGCAGCTTATCGCCGGGAAGCTCCTACGAGCAGTACTTC	CASSLSPGSSYEQYF
TRBD1	-	TRBJ1-5	TRBV19	TGTGCCAGTAGTATTACAGGGGGCCTAGAACAGCCCCAGCATTTT	CASSITGGLEQPQHF
TRBD1	-	TRBJ1-2	TRBV10-1	TGCGCCAGCAGTCGCTCACCCGGGACAGGGAAACACTATGGCTACACCTTC	CASSRSPGTGKHYGYTF
TRBD2	-	TRBJ2-1	TRBV9	TGTGCCAGCAGCGTAGCTAGCGGGGGGGCCTGGCGGGGTGAGCAGTTCTTC	CASSVASGGAWRGEQFF
-	once	TRBJ1-1	TRBV5-1	TGCGCCAGCAGCCCAGGGTCGAACACTGAAGCTTTCTTT	CASSPGSNTEAFF
TRBD1	-	TRBJ1-1	TRBV11-3	TGTGCCAGCAGCCCCGACAGGGGGACGACTGAAGCTTTCTTT	CASSPDRGTTEAFF
-	-	TRBJ2-7	TRBV27	TGTGCCAGCAGTTCCCCCGTGGACAGATTCTACGAGCAGTACTTC	CASSSPVDRFYEQYF
-	-	TRBJ1-3	TRBV13	TGTGCCAGCAGCTTCACAGTTCAAAACACCATATATTTT	CASSFTVQNTIYF
TRBD1	-	TRBJ1-2	TRBV5-6	TGTGCCAGCAGCTTGGTTGGACAGGGGCGACAGTATGGCTACACCTTC	CASSLVGQGRQYGYTF